These 8 T cell receptor beta chains originate from one sample sequenced in a study of cytomegalovirus exposure and HLA in healthy donors. The PCR employed 60 Vbeta primers together with 13 Jbeta primers. Data came from immunoSEQ multiplex PCR; TCRdb stores just in-frame clones and leaves some out. The data show about 160,000 clones, approximately 79% seen once. The sample taken for sequencing was PBMCs. The receptors derive from a man aged 35-49 years in good health and CMV-seronegative.

This clone was recorded once. The chain joins TRBV7-3 to TRBJ1-1; TRBD1 agrees at 7 bases. Looked up from germline, CDR1 is SGHTA and CDR2 is FQGTGA. V dropped 4 bases and J dropped 5; count of bases not matched to a gene: 10. This CDR3 is 15 amino acids long. The CDR3 nucleotides are TGTGCCAGCAGCTCGCAGGGGGTTGGAGTAACTGAAGCTTTCTTT. Residues: CASSSQGVGVTEAFF.

V is TRBV4-1 and J is TRBJ1-6; weak D call: TRBD1 (5 bases). The CDR3 is 14 amino acids. V lost 2 bases and J 10 bases, leaving 12 bases between the germline ends. Germline CDR1 and CDR2: MGHRA and YSYEKL. In DNA form, the CDR3 reads TGCGCCAGCAGCCAATTCAGGGTTCAATCACCCCTCCACTTT. This translates into CASSQFRVQSPLHF.

The rearrangement joins TRBV5-1 to TRBJ1-2, with 10 positions matching TRBD1. The junction had 0 bases not matched to a gene; V was cut back by 3 bases and J by 4 bases. CDR1 and CDR2 (germline): SGHRS, YFSETQ. There are 13 residues in the CDR3. The CDR3 region has the DNA TGCGCCAGCAGCTGGACAGGGGGCTATGGCTACACCTTC. This codes for CASSWTGGYGYTF. Drawing the rest from reference TRBV5-1 and TRBJ1-2, the complete variable domain is KAGVTQTPRYLIKTRGQQVTLSCSPISGHRSVSWYQQTPGQGLQFLFEYFSETQRNKGNFPGRFSGRQFSNSRSEMNVSTLELGDSALYLCASSWTGGYGYTFGSGTRLTVV.

The chain joins TRBV5-4 to TRBJ2-3, with 8 bases aligning to TRBD2. This CDR3 has 17 residues. The junction had 14 bases not matched to a gene; V was cut back by 3 bases and J by 5 bases. CDR1 and CDR2 (germline): SGHNT, YYREEE (reference sequence). CDR3 loop: CASSSGLVAGQGDTQYF. The CDR3, as DNA: TGTGCCAGCAGCTCGGGGCTGGTAGCGGGGCAGGGAGATACGCAGTATTTT.

The genes are TRBV2 and TRBJ1-5, with D perhaps matching TRBD1 (6 bases). The CDR3 sequence is 15 residues long. V was shortened by 11 bases and J by 2 bases, with 19 bases between the two germline ends. Germline V gene sequence: CDR1 SNHLY, CDR2 FYNNEI. The chain's CDR3 is CASKGGSGGNQPQHF. The CDR3 DNA reads as TGTGCCTCTAAGGGGGGGTCGGGCGGCAATCAGCCCCAGCATTTT.

This clone was observed once. Its ends do not fully match the called genes, so a read error is possible. V and J are TRBV7-9 and TRBJ1-2, with TRBD1 matching over 9 bases. The CDR3 loop spans 14 amino acids. CDR1 and CDR2 (germline): SEHNR, FQNEAQ (reference sequence). Written as DNA, the CDR3 is TGTTCCAGCAGCGATGACAGGGGGTCGTATGGCTACACCTTC. It specifies CSSSDDRGSYGYTF.

The V and J genes are TRBV11-2 and TRBJ1-1; maybe TRBD1 (6 bases). Germline CDR1 is SGHAT and CDR2 is FQNNGV. Trimming removed 5 bases from V and 1 base from J, with 14 bases in between. This CDR3 is 15 amino acids long. In DNA, the CDR3 is TGTGCCAGCAGCACCCACGGACAGTCGAACACTGAAGCTTTCTTT. It encodes CASSTHGQSNTEAFF.

The gene calls are TRBV27 and TRBJ2-1, with 7 bases lining up with TRBD1. Germline V CDR1 and CDR2: MNHEY, SMNVEV (reference sequence). V was pared by 5 bases and J by 0 bases, with 10 bases of the junction left unmatched. The CDR3 has 17 residues. The chain's CDR3 is CASSPPRDRSSYNEQFF. Written as DNA, the CDR3 is TGTGCCAGCAGTCCGCCGAGGGACAGAAGCTCCTACAATGAGCAGTTCTTC.